This entry describes one T cell receptor beta chain. This clonotype was seen ten or more times. What antigen it recognizes has not been identified. It has no much larger one-base neighbor in the sample; base qualities were not kept. This entry belongs to a study of Graves' ophthalmopathy and Graves' hyperthyroidism (dated by TCRdb to between 2017 and 2018). Regarding the complete study: A patient counted as having stable hyperthyroidism if there was no progression to ophthalmopathy within 18 months of follow-up. The independent validation cohort included under 20 hyperthyroidism patients plus 17 patients who later progressed from hyperthyroidism to ophthalmopathy. To tell Graves' ophthalmopathy apart from Graves' hyperthyroidism, and to predict which patients would progress to ophthalmopathy, the study relied on TCR beta repertoire signatures. To explore V-J signatures that distinguish ophthalmopathy from hyperthyroidism, a discovery set of around 100 patients was enrolled, made up of under 50 with ophthalmopathy and fewer than 60 with stable hyperthyroidism. In total, 135 blood samples were TCR-sequenced: 43 ophthalmopathy, about 75 hyperthyroidism and about 17 hyperthyroidism-to-ophthalmopathy patients. In about six hyperthyroidism patients, the T-cell repertoire of thyroid tissue was compared with the T-cell repertoire of blood. Following sample collection, hyperthyroidism patients were given methimazole at a starting dose of 30 mg daily, and ophthalmopathy patients were given high-dose intravenous methylprednisolone.

The CDR3, cysteine through phenylalanine, is 13 amino acids long. Solely the CDR3 DNA is kept, with 39 bases framed from the first base. V drops 4 bases and J drops 2 bases, leaving 8 bases in between. Study-level results and caveats: In validation, the model predicted ophthalmopathy progression with more than 55% sensitivity and approximately 72% specificity; more than ten predicted patients were CT-confirmed with GO in a median of approximately 6.5 months. The 13-signature model separated ophthalmopathy from stable hyperthyroidism with approximately 88% sensitivity and almost 84% specificity in cross-validation, and 80%/75% in the test set. Most of the expanded thyroid clonotypes with a frequency above 0.001 were also detected in blood, and it was suggested that the thyroid immune response may be reflected by blood repertoires. Sample size was not predetermined statistically, and investigators were not blinded to group allocation.

The hyperthyroidism patients were 18 to 65 years old and newly diagnosed, with a disease duration of less than 2 months. Patients were excluded if they had other autoimmune diseases, uncontrolled infections, pregnancy or lactation. Clinical symptoms, serum thyroxine, TRAb, thyroid ultrasound and orbital computed tomography formed the basis of the diagnosis. Total RNA was extracted with Trizol reagent and quality-checked on an Agilent 2100 Bioanalyzer. For repertoire sequencing, the TCR beta CDR3 regions were amplified from RNA transcripts. The first round of RT-PCR was done with HTBI primers and the Qiagen OneStep RT-PCR kit, and was followed by a second round of multiplex PCR, then size selection and purification. The libraries underwent paired-end sequencing with 100 bp reads on an Illumina HiSeq2000. The study's processing was this. Reads were processed with SOAPnuke, discarding reads with adapters, uncalled bases, mean Phred below 15, or no exact constant-primer or identifier match. COPE v1.2.5 was used to merge high-quality paired reads. Each unique nucleotide sequence was defined as a clonotype, and clonotypes were aligned to IMGT TRB V, D and J references with MiTCR v1.1. Analysis was restricted to V-J combinations with a frequency above 0.0001, which covered about 99% of repertoires. For each V-J combination, a TCR clonal expansion and chaos score was defined as the ratio of F50 clonal expansion to chaos observed in the TCRdist matrix. Features were reduced by Welch's t-statistics and random forest to some 13 V-J combinations, which fed a naive Bayes classifier. Thyroid-blood repertoire similarity was quantified with the Morisita-Horn index. The public reads were reprocessed in TCRdb via fastp at Q25 and MiXCR, keeping in-frame beta chains. Entries are consolidated by CDR3 protein sequence, retaining the most common genes and DNA. TCRdb assigned the V and J calls; the authors' analysis was not used. In all, the sample holds approximately 540,000 distinct CDR3 sequences, and roughly 40% of those were seen once. The ten largest clones represent about 4.2% of the sample.

The rearranged chain carries TRBV12-3 or TRBV12-4 and TRBJ2-5; the D gene is perhaps TRBD2, from 5 matching bases. The TCR comes from an adult man with Graves' hyperthyroidism. Sample: peripheral blood or thyroid tissue (not recorded which). The CDR3 region has the sequence CASSSPGQETQYF. The nucleotide sequence reads as follows: TGTGCCAGCAGTTCCCCGGGGCAAGAGACCCAGTACTTC.